These T cell receptor beta chains were read from a single sample in a study of T cell clonotyping in hematopoietic cell transplantation. The protocol was immunoSEQ multiplex PCR, while the TCRdb copy is restricted to in-frame clones and leaves out a portion. The sample has fewer than 50,000 clones, about nine tenths seen once. Specimen: peripheral blood mononuclear cells, collected before stem cell transplant. All receptors derive from a man between 60 and 70 years old with biphenotypic leukemia. Some clones in this sample may be carry-over from other donors' samples. The conserved cysteine and the conserved F or W are not part of the CDR3 here.

>TRBV6-6|TRBJ2-7
ASSYSSREGSYEQY
>TRBV6-6|TRBJ1-5
ASSRTGVYQPQH
>TRBV28|TRBJ2-1
ASSAPAGLINEQF
>TRBV4-2|TRBJ2-2
ASSQGVSGNTGELF
>TRBV27|TRBJ2-2
ASRMTGSPGELF
>TRBV28|TRBJ2-3
ATHSGRVTDTQY
>TRBV10-3|TRBJ1-4
AISAEGNEKLF
>TRBV7-3|TRBJ2-5
ASSPLASSDDRGIQETQY
>TRBV7-2|TRBJ2-7
ASSSQRDYSRYYEQY
>TRBV2|TRBJ2-7
ASSEDLGLAGILSYEQY
>TRBV19|TRBJ2-7
ASSMAGSHYEQY
>TRBV7-9|TRBJ1-2
ASSSLVLWDGYT
>TRBV25-1|TRBJ2-2
ASSELWRQGANTGELF
>TRBV7-2|TRBJ1-4
ASSFNAGSNEKLF
>TRBV5-1|TRBJ1-2
ASSSGTGDDYGYT
>TRBV7-2|TRBJ1-1
ASRSQLRAF
>TRBV6-6|TRBJ2-1
ASSYSFQGMVDEQF
>TRBV2|TRBJ1-5
ASSEQVSVSQPQH
>TRBV25-1|TRBJ2-1
ASSVTAGYNEQF
>TRBV29-1|TRBJ1-1
SAAVWSEAF
>TRBV27|TRBJ1-5
ASSPGASGGPQH
>TRBV6-6|TRBJ2-7
ASSYSRLRYEQY
>TRBV27|TRBJ2-3
ASSPGTSGRDTDTQY
>TRBV28|TRBJ2-7
ASSPGPGEVEQY
>TRBV6-5|TRBJ1-1
ASNPPGGGRTEAF
>TRBV6-5|TRBJ2-6
ASSQGSGANVLT
>TRBV11-3|TRBJ2-7
ASSLSGSQPEQY
>TRBV7-9|TRBJ2-2
ASSPWTGHTGELF
>TRBV2|TRBJ1-5
ASSNQPQH
>TRBV28|TRBJ2-5
ASSPTSGRKQETQY
>TRBV6-5|TRBJ2-3
ASSYGTSGSADTQY
>TRBV28|TRBJ2-7
ASTGGVPYEQY
>TRBV28|TRBJ1-2
ASSGQGWGYT
>TRBV19|TRBJ1-1
ASTLTDNTEAF
>TRBV7-6|TRBJ1-1
ASSSGQGYTEAF
>TRBV4-3|TRBJ2-2
ASSQEPANTGELF
>TRBV6-1|TRBJ1-2
ASSVTGIADYYGYT
>TRBV30|TRBJ2-3
AWRVRGTSSGPDTQY
>TRBV20-1|TRBJ2-7
SAEAEYEQY
>TRBV4-1|TRBJ2-4
ASSQGAVRNIQY
>TRBV7-2|TRBJ2-3
ASSLTRDTQY
>TRBV11-3|TRBJ2-5
ASSPSGSRTQY
>TRBV11-2|TRBJ2-7
ASSPGPSYEQY
>TRBV5-6|TRBJ1-2
ASSSPGGGTNYGYT
>TRBV5-6|TRBJ2-7
ASSLGASAEQY
>TRBV28|TRBJ1-2
ASSLVQGDGYT
>TRBV19|TRBJ2-7
ASSIATGYEQY
>TRBV30|TRBJ2-7
AWSDSQEQY
>TRBV6-1|TRBJ1-1
ASSEFGSMNTEAF